What follows are 11 T cell receptor beta chains derived from one specimen sequenced in a study of TIL therapy for anti-PD-1-resistant metastatic lung cancer (dated by TCRdb to about 2021). The immunoSEQ v3 hsTCRB kit was used to amplify TCR beta CDR3 regions from genomic DNA through bias-controlled multiplex PCR. The table comes from immuneACCESS by way of TCRdb, which keeps in-frame sequences with V and J called. Part of the clones is missing from these tables; in studies checked, under half for an unresolved V gene and the rest for unknown reasons. This sample has fewer than 20,000 clones in its table, and around 82% of those were observed once. The biggest ten clones account for under 2.5% of the sample. Interpreted using the paper, the time point label stands for: pre-treatment sample, taken before nivolumab and TIL therapy. Here the sequenced sample was blood, taken at baseline. Source of these receptors: a person between 25 and 80 years old with non-small cell lung cancer.

The gene calls are TRBV27 and TRBJ2-7; no definite D call. The germline V gene encodes CDR1 MNHEY and CDR2 SMNVEV (reference sequence). The V and J ends lost 4 bases and 2 bases respectively, with 24 bases between them. This CDR3 has 18 amino acids. The CDR3: CASSSLPIVAEGPYEQYF. The CDR3 DNA is TGTGCCAGCAGTTCCCTCCCAATAGTGGCAGAAGGGCCCTACGAGCAGTACTTC.

This clone appeared a few times. This chain uses TRBV2 with TRBJ2-7; D gene unclear. V was pared by 4 bases and J by 6 bases, with 10 bases between. Germline V gives CDR1 SNHLY, CDR2 FYNNEI. The CDR3 is 12 residues long. As DNA, the CDR3 is TGTGCCAGCAGTGTAATCCCTGGCGAGCAGTACTTC. The encoded protein is CASSVIPGEQYF.

The rearrangement uses TRBV7-2 and TRBJ1-1, with D maybe TRBD1 (5 bases). The CDR3 sequence is 12 residues long. Trimming took 5 bases from V and 11 from J, leaving 15 bases between them. Germline assignment: CDR1 SGHTA and CDR2 FQGNSA. CDR3 sequence reads: CASSPRAGGAFF. In nucleotides, the CDR3 is TGTGCCAGCAGCCCCAGGGCTGGTGGGGCTTTCTTT. Drawing the rest from reference TRBV7-2 and TRBJ1-1, the complete variable domain is GAGVSQSPSNKVTEKGKDVELRCDPISGHTALYWYRQSLGQGLEFLIYFQGNSAPDKSGLPSDRFSAERTGGSVSTLTIQRTQQEDSAVYLCASSPRAGGAFFGQGTRLTVV.

This sequence joins TRBV7-3 and TRBJ2-3, with 10 bases aligning to TRBD2. CDR3 length: 17 residues. Germline V lookup: CDR1 SGHTA, CDR2 FQGTGA. J gave up 0 bases and V 2 bases, and 5 bases lay outside the gene matches. In nucleotides, the CDR3 is TGTGCCAGCAGCTTAGGAGCGGGGGGGAGTAGCACAGATACGCAGTATTTT. Residues: CASSLGAGGSSTDTQYF.

The chain couples TRBV19 to TRBJ2-5; 10 bases are shared with TRBD1. The CDR3 is 13 residues long. In germline, CDR1 is LNHDA, CDR2 SQIVND (reference sequence). With 8 bases clipped from V and 5 bases from J, the junction kept 5 bases outside the gene matches. Here the CDR3 DNA reads TGTGCCAGTGGGACAGGGGTCGGTGAGACCCAGTACTTC. Residues: CASGTGVGETQYF.

This clone was picked up one time. The chain uses TRBV6-1 and TRBJ1-5; TRBD1 agrees at 8 bases. CDR1 is MNHNS and CDR2 is SASEGT in the germline V gene. V gave up 8 bases and J gave up 1 base; unmatched junction bases: 4. There are 14 residues in the CDR3. CDR3 sequence (DNA): TGTGCCAGCTTACGACAGGGGAGCAATCAGCCCCAGCATTTT. This sequence encodes CASLRQGSNQPQHF.

This clone was counted once. The genes are TRBV7-9 and TRBJ2-3; a weak D match, TRBD2 (6 bases). V shed 1 base and J shed 6 bases, with 17 bases lying between them. The CDR3 spans 16 residues. In germline, CDR1 is SEHNR, CDR2 FQNEAQ (reference sequence). In DNA, the CDR3 is TGTGCCAGCAGCTTAGTGTTGGCGACTGGGGGGGATACGCAGTATTTT. Translation gives CASSLVLATGGDTQYF.

This clone occurred a few times. The J gene is TRBJ2-7, the V gene TRBV28; D uncertain. The CDR3 is 11 residues long. Germline V gives CDR1 MDHEN, CDR2 SYDVKM. V was pared by 2 bases and J by 4 bases, with 3 bases between. CDR3 amino acids: CASSLGYEQYF. The CDR3, as DNA: TGTGCCAGCAGTTTAGGATACGAGCAGTACTTC.

The V call is TRBV6-1, the J call TRBJ1-6, with D perhaps matching TRBD1 (6 bases). Germline V gives CDR1 MNHNS, CDR2 SASEGT. The germline V and J ends were trimmed by 5 bases and 5 bases, with 13 bases remaining between them. The CDR3 has 15 amino acids. CDR3 sequence reads: CASSKSGENNSPLHF. The CDR3 coding sequence is TGTGCCAGCAGTAAATCAGGGGAGAATAATTCACCCCTCCACTTT.

The chain couples TRBV5-1 to TRBJ2-4; 9 positions agree with TRBD1. Germline lookup yields CDR1 SGHRS and CDR2 YFSETQ. The CDR3 has 16 amino acids. The V gene end was trimmed by 1 base and the J gene end by 5 bases; junction bases not matched to a gene: 7. CDR3 residues: CASSLSSGQGENIQYF. The DNA for the CDR3 is TGCGCCAGCAGCTTGAGCTCGGGACAGGGCGAAAACATTCAGTACTTC.

The V call is TRBV27, the J call TRBJ1-5, with D unresolved. Germline-derived CDR1 and CDR2 are MNHEY and SMNVEV (reference sequence). Trimming took 3 bases from V and 8 from J, leaving 23 bases between them. CDR3 length: 17 amino acids. CDR3 loop: CASSFQAPASSGKPQHF. The CDR3 nucleotides read TGTGCCAGCAGTTTCCAAGCCCCGGCGTCGTCCGGCAAGCCCCAGCATTTT.